The rows below give T cell receptor beta chains drawn from one sample of a study of T cell responses to AZD1222 COVID-19 vaccine. Measured with immunoSEQ multiplex PCR; TCRdb has only the in-frame clones, and not every one. Of 150,000 to 200,000 clones in the sample, over 85% are singletons; the top ten hold 2.5% to 3%. The input for sequencing was peripheral blood, taken on day 0 of AZD1222 vaccination. The source of these receptors is an adult in good health. Both conserved end residues are trimmed from each CDR3. D genes are given only for firm matches.

>TRBJ1-6|TRBD1|TRBV7-9|16
ASSSPGTQGARNSPLH
>TRBJ1-2|TRBD1|TRBV16|13
ASSQTQGALYGYT
>TRBJ1-4|.|TRBV30|12
AWSEGTTNEKLF
>TRBJ2-2|.|TRBV19|15
ASSMTANSMNTGELF
>TRBJ1-2|TRBD1|TRBV7-8|12
ASSLATGGGGYT
>TRBJ1-1|.|TRBV20-1|9
SARPTGEAF
>TRBJ2-1|.|TRBV6-5|12
ASTRGVSYNEQF
>TRBJ1-1|.|TRBV7-2|11
ASRLQVGAEAF
>TRBJ2-3|TRBD1|TRBV7-9|12
ASSLGQGVDTQY
>TRBJ2-5|TRBD2|TRBV29-1|13
SVEVSGRPQETQY
>TRBJ2-1|TRBD2|TRBV9|13
ASSALAGLYNEQF
>TRBJ1-5|.|TRBV12-5|13
ASGFGGGNNQPQH
>TRBJ1-1|.|TRBV7-9|10
ASSLRTSEAF
>TRBJ2-7|TRBD1|TRBV5-4|12
ASSLDRGRYEQY